The 10 T cell receptor beta chains given below trace back to one sample, sequenced in a study of T-cell memory formation after mild COVID-19. TCRdb used MiXCR to reprocess the 5' RACE reads, holding one entry per CDR3 protein. The table has 400,000 to 500,000 distinct CDR3 sequences, around 19% seen once. The sequenced sample was PBMCs or a T cell subset sorted from them (not recorded which). Receptors originate from an adult woman who had mild COVID-19 (a few samples of this study predate the infection). Cell type and time point are not known.

This clonotype was observed a few times. The CDR3 DNA is TGTGCCAGCAGCACCTTATCGGGTTCGACCGGGGAGCTGTTTTTT. The encoded protein is CASSTLSGSTGELFF. The chain recombines TRBV11-1 with TRBJ2-2, with no clear D. Germline V gives CDR1 SGHAT, CDR2 FQDESV (reference sequence). V lost 5 bases and J lost 5, with 15 bases in between. This CDR3 region has 15 residues. Full variable domain (outside the CDR3, taken from reference TRBV11-1 and TRBJ2-2): EAEVAQSPRYKITEKSQAVAFWCDPISGHATLYWYRQILGQGPELLVQFQDESVVDDSQLPKDRFSAERLKGVDSTLKIQPAELGDSAMYLCASSTLSGSTGELFFGEGSRLTVL.

This chain uses TRBV12-3 or TRBV12-4 with TRBJ2-6; 11 bases are a match to TRBD1. The CDR3 extends over 18 amino acids. V trimming: 4 bases; J trimming: 0 bases; junction bases outside the gene matches: 5. The CDR3 is CASSSAGTGGSGANVLTF. DNA of the CDR3: TGTGCCAGCAGTTCCGCCGGGACAGGGGGCTCTGGGGCCAACGTCCTGACTTTC.

V and J are TRBV6-2 or TRBV6-3 and TRBJ2-1, with 10 positions matching TRBD2. The junction had 11 bases not matched to a gene; V was cut back by 4 bases and J by 2 bases. This CDR3 contains 18 residues. Germline lookup yields CDR1 MNHEY and CDR2 SVGEGT. The CDR3 loop reads CASSSRRLSGRAYNEQFF. Here the CDR3 DNA reads TGTGCCAGCAGTTCCCGCCGTTTGAGCGGGAGGGCCTACAATGAGCAGTTCTTC.

This clonotype was seen only a few times. This rearrangement joins TRBV7-3 to TRBJ2-1; 10 bases agree with TRBD2. The length of the CDR3 is 16 residues. Germline assignment: CDR1 SGHTA and CDR2 FQGTGA. J lost 4 bases, V lost 5 bases, and 8 bases had no gene match. CDR3: CASSHPGLASYNEQFF. Here the CDR3 DNA reads TGTGCCAGCAGCCACCCGGGACTAGCGTCATACAATGAGCAGTTCTTC.

The chain employs TRBV20-1 and TRBJ2-1; TRBD2 matches at 7 bases. With V trimmed by 3 bases and J by 3 bases, 8 bases remained unmatched. There are 15 residues in the CDR3. CDR1 is DFQATT and CDR2 is SNEGSKA in the germline V gene (reference sequence). The CDR3 sequence: CSASSGEGIYNEQFF. CDR3 DNA: TGCAGTGCTAGTTCGGGGGAGGGAATCTACAATGAGCAGTTCTTC.

V and J are TRBV12-3 or TRBV12-4 and TRBJ1-4; possible D gene TRBD1, 6 bases. V lost 4 bases to trimming and J lost 6 bases, with 15 bases between them. The CDR3 covers 15 residues. For the CDR3, the DNA is TGTGCCAGCAGTTATAGTACAGGGTCGGATGAAAAACTGTTTTTT. Its translation is CASSYSTGSDEKLFF.

This clonotype occurred once. The chain uses TRBV30 and TRBJ2-1; 10 nucleotides match TRBD2. The J segment lost 4 bases and the V segment lost 1 base, leaving 10 bases of the junction unmatched. The germline V gene encodes CDR1 GTSNPN and CDR2 SVGIG (reference sequence). This CDR3 is 17 amino acids long. The CDR3 reads CAWSGAGGRSLYNEQFF. CDR3 in DNA: TGTGCCTGGAGTGGAGCGGGAGGGCGATCGCTGTACAATGAGCAGTTCTTC.

The CDR3 sequence is CASSVERMAFTDTQYF. CDR3 sequence (DNA): TGTGCCAGCAGCGTAGAGCGGATGGCTTTCACAGATACGCAGTATTTT. J is TRBJ2-3 and V is TRBV9; possibly TRBD2 for D (5 bases). The CDR3 covers 16 residues. Between the trimmed V and J ends, which lost 0 bases and 2 bases, there was a span of 13 bases. Germline values: CDR1 SGDLS, CDR2 YYNGEE.

The genes are TRBV5-5 and TRBJ2-7; D not certain. The CDR3 consists of 13 residues. CDR1 is SGHKS and CDR2 is YYEKEE in the germline V gene (reference sequence). Between the trimmed V and J ends, which lost 4 bases and 2 bases, there was a span of 10 bases. In nucleotides, the CDR3 is TGTGCCAGCAGCATACACGTGACCTACGAGCAGTACTTC. Protein sequence: CASSIHVTYEQYF.

The chain recombines TRBV14 with TRBJ2-7, with D uncertain. Germline CDR1 and CDR2: SGHDN and FVKESK. V was pared by 4 bases and J by 4 bases, with 14 bases between. The length of the CDR3 is 14 residues. This CDR3 is CASSRAFGGYEQYF. CDR3 DNA: TGTGCCAGCAGCCGCGCGTTTGGTGGTTACGAGCAGTACTTC.